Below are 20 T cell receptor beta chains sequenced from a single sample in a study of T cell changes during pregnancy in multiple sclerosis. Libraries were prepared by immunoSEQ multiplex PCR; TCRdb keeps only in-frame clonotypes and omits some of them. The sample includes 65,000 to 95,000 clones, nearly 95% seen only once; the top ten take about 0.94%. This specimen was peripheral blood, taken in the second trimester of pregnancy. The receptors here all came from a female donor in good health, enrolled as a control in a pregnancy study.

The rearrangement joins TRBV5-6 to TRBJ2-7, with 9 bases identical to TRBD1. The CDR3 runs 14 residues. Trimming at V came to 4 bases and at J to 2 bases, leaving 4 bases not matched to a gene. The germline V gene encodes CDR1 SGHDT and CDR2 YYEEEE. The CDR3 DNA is TGTGCCAGCAGCCCGGGACAGGGCCCCTACGAGCAGTACTTC. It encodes CASSPGQGPYEQYF.

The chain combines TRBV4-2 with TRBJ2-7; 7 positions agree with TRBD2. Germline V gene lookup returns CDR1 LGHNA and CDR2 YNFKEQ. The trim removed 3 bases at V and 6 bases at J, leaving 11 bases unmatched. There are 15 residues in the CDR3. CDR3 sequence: CASSQSWGGSSEQYF. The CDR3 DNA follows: TGTGCCAGCAGCCAGTCCTGGGGCGGGAGCTCCGAGCAGTACTTC.

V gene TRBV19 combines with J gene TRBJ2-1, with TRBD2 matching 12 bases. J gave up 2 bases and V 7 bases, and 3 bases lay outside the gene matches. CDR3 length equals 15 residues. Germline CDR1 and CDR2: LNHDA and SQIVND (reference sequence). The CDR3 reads CASTLAGGPYNEQFF. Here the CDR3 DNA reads TGTGCCAGTACACTAGCGGGAGGACCCTACAATGAGCAGTTCTTC.

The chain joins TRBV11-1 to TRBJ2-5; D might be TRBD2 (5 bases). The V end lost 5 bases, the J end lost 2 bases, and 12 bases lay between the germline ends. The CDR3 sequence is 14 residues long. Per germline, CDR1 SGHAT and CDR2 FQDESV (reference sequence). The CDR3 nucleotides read TGTGCCAGCAGCCGTGGATGGGAGCAAGAGACCCAGTACTTC. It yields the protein CASSRGWEQETQYF.

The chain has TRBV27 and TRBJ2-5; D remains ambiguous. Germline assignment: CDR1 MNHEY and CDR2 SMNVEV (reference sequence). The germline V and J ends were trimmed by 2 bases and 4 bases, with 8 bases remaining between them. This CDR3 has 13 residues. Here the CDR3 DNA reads TGTGCCAGCAGTTTAGTTCTCGGAGAGACCCAGTACTTC. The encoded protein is CASSLVLGETQYF.

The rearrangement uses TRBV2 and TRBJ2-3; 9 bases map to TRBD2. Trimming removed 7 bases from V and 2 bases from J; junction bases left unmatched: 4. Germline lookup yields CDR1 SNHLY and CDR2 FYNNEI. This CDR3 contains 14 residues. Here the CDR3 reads CASKGLAITDTQYF. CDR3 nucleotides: TGTGCCAGCAAAGGACTAGCGATCACAGATACGCAGTATTTT.

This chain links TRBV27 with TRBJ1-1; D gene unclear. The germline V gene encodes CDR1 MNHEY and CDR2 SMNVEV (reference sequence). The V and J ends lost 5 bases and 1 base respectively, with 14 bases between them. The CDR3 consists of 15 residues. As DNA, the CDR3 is TGTGCCAGCAGTCCGGTCACCCTTGGGAACACTGAAGCTTTCTTT. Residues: CASSPVTLGNTEAFF.

The CDR3 nucleotides read TGTGCCAGCGGGTCCCAACAGGGGAAGGGCTACAATGAGCAGTTCTTC. Protein sequence: CASGSQQGKGYNEQFF. The chain is built from TRBV6-6 and TRBJ2-1; 7 nucleotides align to TRBD1. This CDR3 is 16 amino acids long. V was pared by 8 bases and J by 3 bases, with 13 bases of the junction left unmatched. The germline V gene encodes CDR1 MNHNY and CDR2 SVGAGI (reference sequence).

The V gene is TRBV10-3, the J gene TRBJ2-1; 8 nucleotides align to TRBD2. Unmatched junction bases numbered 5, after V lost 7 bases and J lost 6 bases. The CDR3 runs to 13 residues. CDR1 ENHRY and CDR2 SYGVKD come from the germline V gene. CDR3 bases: TGTGCCATCACTAACAGCGGGAGCAATGAGCAGTTCTTC. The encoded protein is CAITNSGSNEQFF.

CDR3 DNA sequence: TGTGCCTGGAGTGTCCTACTCACAGATACGCAGTATTTT. This translates into CAWSVLLTDTQYF. The chain links TRBV30 to TRBJ2-3; D is uncertain. Trimming took off 0 bases at V and 2 bases at J, with 6 bases between the two ends. Germline V CDR1 and CDR2: GTSNPN, SVGIG (reference sequence). This CDR3 region has 13 residues.

CDR3 nucleotide sequence: TGTGCCAGCAGTTTAATGGGGCCGGGCACAGATACGCAGTATTTT. Protein product: CASSLMGPGTDTQYF. The genes are TRBV27 and TRBJ2-3; D may be TRBD1 (5 bases). Trimming shortened V by 2 bases and J by 1 base, and 10 bases separated the two germline ends. Germline V lookup: CDR1 MNHEY, CDR2 SMNVEV (reference sequence). The CDR3 has 15 residues.

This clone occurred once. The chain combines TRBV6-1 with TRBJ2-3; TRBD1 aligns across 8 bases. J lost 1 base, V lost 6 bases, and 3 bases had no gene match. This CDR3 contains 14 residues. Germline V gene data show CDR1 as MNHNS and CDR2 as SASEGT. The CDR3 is CASRMTGGTDTQYF. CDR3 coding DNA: TGTGCCAGCAGGATGACAGGGGGCACAGATACGCAGTATTTT.

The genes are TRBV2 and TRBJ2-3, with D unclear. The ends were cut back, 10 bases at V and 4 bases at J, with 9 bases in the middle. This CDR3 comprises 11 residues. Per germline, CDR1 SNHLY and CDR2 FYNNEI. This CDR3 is CATLSPDTQYF. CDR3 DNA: TGTGCCACCCTTTCTCCAGATACGCAGTATTTT. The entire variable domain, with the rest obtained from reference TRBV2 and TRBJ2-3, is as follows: EPEVTQTPSHQVTQMGQEVILRCVPISNHLYFYWYRQILGQKVEFLVSFYNNEISEKSEIFDDQFSVERPDGSNFTLKIRSTKLEDSAMYFCATLSPDTQYFGPGTRLTVL.

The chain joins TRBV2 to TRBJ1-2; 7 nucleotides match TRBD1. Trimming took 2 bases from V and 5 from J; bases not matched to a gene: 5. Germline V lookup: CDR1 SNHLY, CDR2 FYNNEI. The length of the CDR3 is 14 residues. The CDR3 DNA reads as TGTGCCAGCAGTGAAAGGAGGGGGCCATATGGCTACACCTTC. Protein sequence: CASSERRGPYGYTF. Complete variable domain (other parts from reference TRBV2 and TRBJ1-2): EPEVTQTPSHQVTQMGQEVILRCVPISNHLYFYWYRQILGQKVEFLVSFYNNEISEKSEIFDDQFSVERPDGSNFTLKIRSTKLEDSAMYFCASSERRGPYGYTFGSGTRLTVV.

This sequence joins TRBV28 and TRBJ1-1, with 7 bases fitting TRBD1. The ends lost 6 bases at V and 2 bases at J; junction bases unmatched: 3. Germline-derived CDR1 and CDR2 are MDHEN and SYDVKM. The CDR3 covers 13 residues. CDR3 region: CASRDRSNTEAFF. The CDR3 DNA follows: TGTGCCAGCAGGGACAGGTCTAACACTGAAGCTTTCTTT.

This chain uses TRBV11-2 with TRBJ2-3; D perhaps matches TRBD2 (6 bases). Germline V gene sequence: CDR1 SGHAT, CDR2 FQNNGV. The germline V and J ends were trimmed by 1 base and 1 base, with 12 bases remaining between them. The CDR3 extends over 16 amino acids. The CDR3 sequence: CASSLVGSWGTDTQYF. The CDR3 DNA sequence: TGTGCCAGCAGCTTAGTCGGGAGCTGGGGCACAGATACGCAGTATTTT.

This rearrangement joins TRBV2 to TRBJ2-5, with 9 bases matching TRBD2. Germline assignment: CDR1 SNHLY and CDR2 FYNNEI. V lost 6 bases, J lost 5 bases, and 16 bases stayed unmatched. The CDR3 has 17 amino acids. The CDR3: CASSRETLAGGSETQYF. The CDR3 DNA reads TGTGCCAGCAGCCGGGAAACACTGGCGGGAGGGAGCGAGACCCAGTACTTC.

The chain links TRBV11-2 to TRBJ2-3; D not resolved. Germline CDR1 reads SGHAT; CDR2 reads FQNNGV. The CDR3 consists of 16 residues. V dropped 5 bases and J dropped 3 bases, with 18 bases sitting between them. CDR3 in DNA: TGTGCCAGCAGCCAACATCCCGCGGTTCGTACAGATACGCAGTATTTT. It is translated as CASSQHPAVRTDTQYF.

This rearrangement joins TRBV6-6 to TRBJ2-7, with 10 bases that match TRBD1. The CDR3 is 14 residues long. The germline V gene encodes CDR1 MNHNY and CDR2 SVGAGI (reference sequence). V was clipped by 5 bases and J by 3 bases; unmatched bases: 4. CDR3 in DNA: TGTGCCAGCAGTAGGGGGGACAGGGGCTACGAGCAGTACTTC. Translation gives CASSRGDRGYEQYF.

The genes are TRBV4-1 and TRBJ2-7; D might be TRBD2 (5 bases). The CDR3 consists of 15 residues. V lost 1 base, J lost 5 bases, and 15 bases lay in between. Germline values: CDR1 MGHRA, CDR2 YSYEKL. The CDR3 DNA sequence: TGCGCCAGCAGCCAAGGGGCGGGCCTTTCCGACGAGCAGTACTTC. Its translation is CASSQGAGLSDEQYF.